Given below is one T cell receptor (beta chain) in context. This clone showed up just once. Its recognized antigen is unknown. Base qualities are not provided; no much larger clone lies one nucleotide away. In Seattle, one collaborating source enrolled patients while the infection was active and tracked those patients longitudinally over the course of disease. Collaborating institutions collected whole blood in K2EDTA tubes following their own protocols. For TCRbeta analysis, collaborator samples were shipped as frozen whole blood, as isolated PBMCs, or as DNA extracted from either sample type. The data originate from a study of blood T cell repertoires in COVID-19 (dated by TCRdb to 2019 to 2021). With respect to the entire study: Collaborator samples came from the United States, Italy and Spain and covered acute and convalescent phases of COVID-19. The repertoires were made available in a free public database intended to serve as a resource for research on the immune response to SARS-CoV-2. The dataset comprised deeply sampled blood TCRbeta repertoires from subjects exposed to, actively infected with, or recovered from COVID-19. The samples were drawn from two sources: the first 160 participants of the ongoing ImmuneRACE study, and 1,000 to 1,500 subjects contributed by 6 global collaborators. The material from the prospective study consisted of cDNA or gDNA derived from T cells, B-cell-depleted T cells, or PBMCs. Where available, HLA class I and class II types were obtained from metadata supplied by the sample provider rather than from assay-based typing. Sample metadata almost always included a de-identified subject ID, COVID-19 status, age in years and sex. General findings and caveats noted by the study authors: Clinical and demographic metadata were provided uncurated, with the amount varying by source and participant.

The CDR3 runs 20 residues from the cysteine to the phenylalanine. Only the CDR3 region is kept as DNA, spanning 60 bases read in frame from base 1. CDR1 KGHDR and CDR2 SFDVKD were looked up in the germline V gene. Trimming takes 1 base from V and 0 bases from J, and the germline ends sit 24 bases apart. The immunoSEQ Assay, a bias-controlled multiplex PCR, was used to amplify TCRbeta CDR3 regions from genomic DNA. From the authors' description of their analysis: Nucleated cell counts per sample were estimated from amplification of reference gene primers within the assay. To quantify the absolute abundance of each unique TCRbeta CDR3 rearrangement, sequence reads were collapsed and filtered. For each sample, productive Simpson clonality was calculated by taking the square root of Simpson's diversity index across productive rearrangements. The table comes from immuneACCESS by way of TCRdb, which keeps in-frame sequences with V and J called. Part of the clones is missing from these tables; in studies checked, under half for an unresolved V gene and the rest for unknown reasons. Clone size and V and J calls were adopted from that table, with D and trimming inferred from the DNA. For this sample there are 230,000 or so clones; roughly 81% appear just once. 7.5% of the sample comes from the top ten.

The receptor chain draws on TRBV24-1 and TRBJ2-7; perhaps TRBD1 is the D gene, with 6 bases matching. This clonotype originated in a woman aged 80 or over with COVID-19, enrolled during active disease. Sequencing was performed on peripheral blood. CDR3 sequence: CATSDLCQDPYRVLSYEQYF. The sequenced DNA is TGTGCCACCAGTGATTTATGCCAGGATCCCTACAGGGTTCTCTCCTACGAGCAGTACTTC.